The present TCR beta chain was sequenced within a study of vaccination and CD4 T cells after COVID-19. Comments on this clonotype: Its specificity is unknown.

Stated treatment: approximately 9-day PBMC culture with coronavirus spike peptide pools or control peptides (ViraFEST assay). Cultured CD4+ T cell DNA was sequenced using the Oncomine TCR Beta short-read assay. One entry per CDR3 protein, called by TCRdb with MiXCR from the PCR reads. The sample includes 20,000 to 30,000 distinct CDR3 sequences, around 65% of them seen just once. There are 15 residues in the CDR3. The V end lost 1 base, the J end lost 0 bases, and 9 bases lay between the germline ends. Germline-derived CDR1 and CDR2 are MNHEY and SVGEGT. Material for sequencing was CD4+ T cells from blood, cultured in vitro. This TCR derives from a human donor who had recovered from COVID-19. The rearrangement links TRBV6-2 or TRBV6-3 to TRBJ2-5, with D perhaps TRBD1 (5 bases). The CDR3 sequence: CASSYFAGYQETQYF. CDR3 nucleotide sequence: TGTGCCAGCAGTTACTTCGCAGGGTACCAAGAGACCCAGTACTTC.